This T cell receptor (beta chain) stems from a study of CD8+CD57+ T cells in acquired aplastic anemia. The template for TCR beta VDJ and CDR3 sequence profiling was genomic DNA. TCRdb itself ran the reads through MiXCR, one entry per CDR3 protein. The sample has tens of thousands of distinct CDR3 sequences, 60% to 70% seen once; the top ten hold roughly three fifths. This CDR3 is built from 13 residues. The germline gives CDR1 DFQATT, CDR2 SNEGSKA (reference sequence). The V end lost 3 bases, the J end lost 6 bases, and 14 bases lay between the germline ends. Previously, flow cytometry had revealed CD8+CD57+ cell expansion in the patients chosen for sequencing. Each patient had severe acquired aplastic anemia.

Sequences were obtained from sorted CD4+, CD8+, or CD8+CD57+ T cells (not recorded which) from PBMCs. This rearrangement joins TRBV20-1 to TRBJ1-2, with D tentatively TRBD1 (5 bases). This TCR was sampled from a human donor with aplastic anemia. This chain's CDR3 is CSASRAGLDGYTF. The CDR3 DNA follows: TGCAGTGCTAGTCGAGCAGGGCTGGATGGCTACACCTTC.